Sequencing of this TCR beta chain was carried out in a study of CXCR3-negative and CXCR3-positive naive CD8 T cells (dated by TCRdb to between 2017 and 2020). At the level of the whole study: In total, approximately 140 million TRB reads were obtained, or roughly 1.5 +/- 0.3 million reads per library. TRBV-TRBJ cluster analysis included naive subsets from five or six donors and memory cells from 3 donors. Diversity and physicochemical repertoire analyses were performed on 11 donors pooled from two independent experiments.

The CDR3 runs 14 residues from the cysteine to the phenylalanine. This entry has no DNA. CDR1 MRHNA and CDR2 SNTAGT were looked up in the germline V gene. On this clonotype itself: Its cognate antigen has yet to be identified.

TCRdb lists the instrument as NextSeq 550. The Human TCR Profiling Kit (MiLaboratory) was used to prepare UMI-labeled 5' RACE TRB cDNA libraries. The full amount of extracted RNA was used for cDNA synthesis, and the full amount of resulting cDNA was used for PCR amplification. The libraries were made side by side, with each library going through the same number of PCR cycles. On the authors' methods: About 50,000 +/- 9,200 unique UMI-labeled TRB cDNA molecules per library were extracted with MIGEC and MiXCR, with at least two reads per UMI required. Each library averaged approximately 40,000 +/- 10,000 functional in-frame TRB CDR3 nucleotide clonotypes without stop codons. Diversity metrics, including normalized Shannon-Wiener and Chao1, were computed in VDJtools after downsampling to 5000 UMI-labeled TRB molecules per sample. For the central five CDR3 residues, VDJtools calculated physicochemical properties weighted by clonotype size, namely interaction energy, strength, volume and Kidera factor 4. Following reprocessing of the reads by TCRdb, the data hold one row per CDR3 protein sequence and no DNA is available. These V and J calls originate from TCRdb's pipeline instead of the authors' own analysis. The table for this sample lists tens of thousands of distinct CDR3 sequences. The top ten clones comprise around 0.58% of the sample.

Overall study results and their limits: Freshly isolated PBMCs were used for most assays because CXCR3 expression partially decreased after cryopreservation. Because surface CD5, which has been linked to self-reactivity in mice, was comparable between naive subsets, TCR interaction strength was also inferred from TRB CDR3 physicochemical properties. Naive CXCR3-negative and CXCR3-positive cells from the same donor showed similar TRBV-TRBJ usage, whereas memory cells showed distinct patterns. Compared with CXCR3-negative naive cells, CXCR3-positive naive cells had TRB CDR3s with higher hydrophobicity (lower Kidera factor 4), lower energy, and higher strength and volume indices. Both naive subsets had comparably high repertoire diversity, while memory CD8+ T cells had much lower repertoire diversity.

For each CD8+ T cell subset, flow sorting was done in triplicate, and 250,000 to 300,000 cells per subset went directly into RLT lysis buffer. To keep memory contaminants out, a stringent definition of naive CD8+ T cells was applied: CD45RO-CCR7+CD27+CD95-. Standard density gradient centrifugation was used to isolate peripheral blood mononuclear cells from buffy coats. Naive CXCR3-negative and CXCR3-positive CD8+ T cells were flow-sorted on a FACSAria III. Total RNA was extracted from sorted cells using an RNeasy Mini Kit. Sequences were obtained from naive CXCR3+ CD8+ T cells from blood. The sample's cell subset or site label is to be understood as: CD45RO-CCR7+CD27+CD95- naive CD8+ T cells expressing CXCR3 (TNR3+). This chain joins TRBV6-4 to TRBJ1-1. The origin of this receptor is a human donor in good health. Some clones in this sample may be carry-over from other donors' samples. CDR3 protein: CASSEGHENTEAFF.